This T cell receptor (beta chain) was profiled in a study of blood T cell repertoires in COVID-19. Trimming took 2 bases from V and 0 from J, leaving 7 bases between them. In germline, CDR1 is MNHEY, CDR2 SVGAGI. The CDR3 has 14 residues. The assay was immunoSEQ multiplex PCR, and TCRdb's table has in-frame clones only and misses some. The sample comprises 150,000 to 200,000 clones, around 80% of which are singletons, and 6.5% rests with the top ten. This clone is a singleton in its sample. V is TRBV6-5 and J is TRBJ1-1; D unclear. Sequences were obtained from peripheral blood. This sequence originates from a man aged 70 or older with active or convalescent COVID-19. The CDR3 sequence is CASSYTALNTEAFF. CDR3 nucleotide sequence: TGTGCCAGCAGTTACACTGCCCTGAACACTGAAGCTTTCTTT.